This T cell receptor beta chain is from a study of blood T cell repertoires in COVID-19 (dated by TCRdb to about 2020). As for the study more broadly: Samples from collaborators originated in the United States, Italy and Spain and spanned both the acute and convalescent phases of COVID-19. The material from the prospective study consisted of cDNA or gDNA derived from T cells, B-cell-depleted T cells, or PBMCs. Deeply sampled blood TCRbeta repertoires from subjects exposed to, actively infected with, or recovered from COVID-19 were included in the dataset. The repertoires were made available in a free public database intended to serve as a resource for research on the immune response to SARS-CoV-2. Samples were obtained from the ongoing ImmuneRACE study (first 160 participants) and from 1,000 to 1,500 subjects provided by 6 global collaborators. A de-identified subject ID, COVID-19 status, age in years and sex were almost always included in the sample metadata. Where available, HLA class I and class II types were obtained from metadata supplied by the sample provider rather than from assay-based typing. The paper's findings and limits, for the study overall: The quantity of clinical and demographic metadata differed by source and by participant and was supplied without curation.

The junction shows trimming of 4 bases on V and 3 bases on J, and the gene matches do not reach 12 bases of it. The germline V gene yields ENHRY for CDR1 and SYGVKD for CDR2. Taken from cysteine to phenylalanine, the CDR3 has 17 residues. The retained sequence is limited to the CDR3, 51 bases, with the frame set at the first base. TCRbeta CDR3 regions were amplified from genomic DNA by means of the immunoSEQ Assay, a bias-controlled multiplex PCR. As for the original processing: Within the assay, amplification of reference gene primers was used to estimate how many nucleated cells each sample contained. To quantify the absolute abundance of each unique TCRbeta CDR3 rearrangement, sequence reads were collapsed and filtered. For each sample, productive Simpson clonality was calculated as the square root of Simpson's diversity index across productive rearrangements. TCRdb provides this immuneACCESS table in a form limited to in-frame rearrangements. Some clones are lacking; in checked studies, under half of them reflect an unresolved V gene, and why the rest are absent is not known. Clonal size and the V and J genes are those of that table, whereas D and trimming came from the DNA. The sample table contains under 200,000 clones; only one count was recorded for 82% of them. The ten most abundant clones make up around 5.2% of the sample.

Enrolling through a virtual design, the prospective study's participants ranged in age from roughly 18 to 95 years and lived across 24 United States geographic areas. In the prospective study, cohorts were assigned on the basis of participant-reported clinical history obtained from a screening survey and a study questionnaire. In the prospective study, mobile phlebotomists collected whole blood, serum and a nasopharyngeal or oropharyngeal swab from each participant. Over a roughly two-month period, participants in the prospective study had the option of providing additional blood draws and questionnaires. Prospective study blood samples were shipped either frozen or at room temperature before DNA extraction. Worth noting for this clone: The target of this receptor is not known. No base quality information exists; no much larger clone differs at one position.

Sequenced input: PBMCs or T cells enriched from blood (not recorded which). The receptor was isolated from a woman in her sixties or seventies with acute COVID-19. The sequence links TRBV10-3 to TRBJ2-3; 8 central nucleotides agree with TRBD2. This receptor has the CDR3 CAISGVRREEGTDTQYF. The DNA sequence reads TGTGCCATCAGTGGGGTCAGGCGGGAGGAGGGGACAGATACGCAGTATTTT.